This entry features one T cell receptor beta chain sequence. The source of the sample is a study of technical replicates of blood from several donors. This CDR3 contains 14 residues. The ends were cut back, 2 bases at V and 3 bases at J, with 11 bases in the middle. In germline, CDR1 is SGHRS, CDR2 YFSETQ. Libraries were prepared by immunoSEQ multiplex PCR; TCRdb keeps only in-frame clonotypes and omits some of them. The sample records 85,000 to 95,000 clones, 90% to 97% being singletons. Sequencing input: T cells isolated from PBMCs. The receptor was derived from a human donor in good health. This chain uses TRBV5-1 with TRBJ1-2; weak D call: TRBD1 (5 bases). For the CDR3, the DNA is TGCGCCAGCAGCTTAGCAGGGTATGACTATGGCTACACCTTC. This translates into CASSLAGYDYGYTF.